The clone carrying this T cell receptor beta chain was detected many times. Its matching antigen is unknown. A quantitative 5'-RACE method, one with molecular barcodes, was used to make TCR beta libraries. TCRdb ran MiXCR on the 5' RACE reads and lists one entry per CDR3 protein. The sample has some 140,000 distinct CDR3 sequences; roughly 8% are singletons. This entry is derived from a study of CD8 T cells in ankylosing spondylitis. General study findings and limits: Significant enrichment of disease-linked clones was reported in matched ankylosing spondylitis synovial fluid. Ankylosing spondylitis blood appeared to carry a characteristic TCR beta motif of roughly 8 highly homologous variants.

Looked up from germline, CDR1 is SNHLY and CDR2 is FYNNEI. The CDR3 is 13 amino acids. Trimming shortened V by 3 bases and J by 3 bases, and 8 bases separated the two germline ends. The sample consisted of synovial fluid, either unsorted or a sorted T cell fraction (not recorded which). This sequence was found in a male donor with ankylosing spondylitis. The chain is built from TRBV2 and TRBJ1-1; D call uncertain. CDR3: CASSEGFHTEAFF. CDR3 in DNA: TGTGCCAGCAGTGAGGGCTTCCACACTGAAGCTTTCTTT.